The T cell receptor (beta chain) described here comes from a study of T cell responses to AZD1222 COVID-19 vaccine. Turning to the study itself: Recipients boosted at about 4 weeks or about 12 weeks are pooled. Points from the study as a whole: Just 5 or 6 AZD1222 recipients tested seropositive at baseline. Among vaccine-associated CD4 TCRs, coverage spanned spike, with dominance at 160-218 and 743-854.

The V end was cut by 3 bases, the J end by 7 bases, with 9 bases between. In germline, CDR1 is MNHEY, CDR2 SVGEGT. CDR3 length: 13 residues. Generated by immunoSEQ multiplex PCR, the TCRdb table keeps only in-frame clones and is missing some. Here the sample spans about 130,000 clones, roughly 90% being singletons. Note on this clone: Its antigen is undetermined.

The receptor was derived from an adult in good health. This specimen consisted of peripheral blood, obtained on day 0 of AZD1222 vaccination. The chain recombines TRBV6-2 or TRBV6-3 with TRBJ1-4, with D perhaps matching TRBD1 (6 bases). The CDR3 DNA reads TGTGCCAGCAGTTATGGGGGCGGTGAAAAACTGTTTTTT. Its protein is CASSYGGGEKLFF.